This TCR beta chain appears in the sequencing data of a study of T cell responses to AZD1222 COVID-19 vaccine (dated by TCRdb to 2020 to 2022). About the investigation overall: A total of 233 trial participants underwent TCR sequencing, of whom about 210 received two doses of AZD1222 and about 26 received two doses of the MenACWY control vaccine. Trial participants were enrolled into age subgroups of 18-55, 56-69 and 70-plus years, which contained roughly 150, 30 and 60 TCR-sequenced participants, respectively.

The germline V and J ends show losses of 5 bases and 7 bases respectively, and no gene match explains 8 bases of the junction. CDR3 length: 16 amino acids, cysteine to phenylalanine. Only the CDR3 DNA stays, 48 bases, in frame from base 1. The germline V gene sets CDR1 to LGHNT and CDR2 to FRNRAP. With regard to this clone: Its target antigen remains unknown. Base qualities were left out, and no much larger clone turns up one base away.

The CDR3 regions of human TCRbeta chains were analyzed by immunosequencing. In the authors' own workflow: TCRs in the repertoires were compared against a reference library of SARS-CoV-2-specific TCRs that had been generated with the MIRA antigen-specificity platform. Breadth was defined as the fraction of unique TCRs that were SARS-CoV-2-associated, and depth was defined as the fraction of total T cells that were SARS-CoV-2-associated. Using the MIRA data, each spike-specific TCR was mapped to the spike region that the TCR reacts to and placed in a CD4 or CD8 class. Log10-transformed breadth and depth values were compared by one-way ANOVA with Sidak's multiple comparisons tests. TCRdb carries this immuneACCESS record with in-frame sequences only. Its versions omit some clonotypes, under half of them owing to an unresolved V gene in the studies checked, with the rest unexplained. V and J calls and clone size are as listed in that table; D and trimming were resolved from the DNA. The sample contains around 150,000 clones, about 94% of them found a single time. The ten most abundant clones make up approximately 3.8% of the sample.

Read against the paper, the sample's time point label means: about 28 days (+/-7) after the second vaccine dose. AZD1222 recipients given second doses at about 4 weeks or at about 12 weeks were pooled, since spike-specific TCR depth and breadth were not found to differ between the two schedules. Samples from vaccinated people were obtained from the UK trials COV001 and COV002, which included a single-blind randomized controlled phase 2/3 trial of AZD1222 (ChAdOx1 nCoV-19) in healthy adults. For TCRbeta chain sequencing, PBMC samples were collected from trial participants at day 0 and at day 28 after the second dose. Study-wide conclusions, independent of this receptor: A significant rise in spike-specific TCR breadth and depth was observed after two AZD1222 doses relative to day 0 and relative to MenACWY recipients. Epitopes outside the regions mutated in the B.1.351 and B.1.1.7 variants were reportedly recognized by nearly half of the unique spike-specific TCRs. Conclusions about previously exposed vaccinees are limited, since just five or six AZD1222 recipients were seropositive for SARS-CoV-2 at baseline. Most participants were white British and females outnumbered males, and the authors suggested that clonal diversity may have been underestimated. The 56-69-year group was small, and its depth increase did not reach significance, likely because of low power. Because no day 14 peak-response samples were available, the repertoires could be characterized only after the peak T cell response. The vaccine-associated CD4 TCRs covered the entire spike protein, and the dominant responses fell in regions 160-218 and 743-854.

Rearrangement joined TRBV12-5 to TRBJ2-1, and TRBD2 matches 13 of the central bases. The sequence was collected from an adult who received the AZD1222 COVID-19 vaccine. The specimen was peripheral blood, collected 28 days after the second AZD1222 dose. The DNA reads as follows: TGTGCTAGTGGTCTGGGGACTAGCGGGACCAGGAATGAGCAGTTCTTC. Its product reads: CASGLGTSGTRNEQFF.